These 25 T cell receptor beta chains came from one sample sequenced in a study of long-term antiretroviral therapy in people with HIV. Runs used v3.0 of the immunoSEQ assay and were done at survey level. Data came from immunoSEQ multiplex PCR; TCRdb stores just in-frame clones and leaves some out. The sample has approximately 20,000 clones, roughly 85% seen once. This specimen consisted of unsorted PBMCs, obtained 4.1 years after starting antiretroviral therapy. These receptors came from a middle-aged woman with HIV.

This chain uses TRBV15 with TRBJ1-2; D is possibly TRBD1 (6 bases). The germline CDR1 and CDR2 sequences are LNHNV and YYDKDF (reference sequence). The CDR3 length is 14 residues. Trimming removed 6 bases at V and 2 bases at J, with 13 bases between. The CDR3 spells CATSLDRQNYGYTF. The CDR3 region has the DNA TGTGCCACCAGTCTGGACAGACAGAACTATGGCTACACCTTC.

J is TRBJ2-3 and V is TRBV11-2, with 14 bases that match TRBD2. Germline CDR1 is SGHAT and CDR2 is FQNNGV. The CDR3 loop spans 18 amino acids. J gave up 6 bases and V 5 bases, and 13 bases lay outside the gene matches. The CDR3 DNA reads TGTGCCAGCAGCCGAAAGACTAGCGGGAGGGTAAGTAATGATACGCAGTATTTT. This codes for CASSRKTSGRVSNDTQYF.

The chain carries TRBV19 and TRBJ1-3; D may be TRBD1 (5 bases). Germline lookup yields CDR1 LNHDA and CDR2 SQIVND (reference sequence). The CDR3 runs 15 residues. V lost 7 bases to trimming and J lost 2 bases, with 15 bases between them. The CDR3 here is CASTFIGTPGNTIYF. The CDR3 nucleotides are TGTGCCAGTACCTTTATAGGGACGCCTGGAAACACCATATATTTT.

For the CDR3, the DNA is TGTGCCAGCAGCTTGGGCGTTGGTACGCAGTATTTT. Protein sequence: CASSLGVGTQYF. The chain has TRBV5-6 and TRBJ2-3; D unclear. This CDR3 region has 12 residues. Germline V CDR1 and CDR2: SGHDT, YYEEEE. Trimming left V 0 bases short and J 8 bases short, with 7 bases between.

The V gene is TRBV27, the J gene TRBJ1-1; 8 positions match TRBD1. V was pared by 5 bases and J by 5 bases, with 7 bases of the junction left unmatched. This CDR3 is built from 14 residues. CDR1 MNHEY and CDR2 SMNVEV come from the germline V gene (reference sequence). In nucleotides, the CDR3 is TGTGCCAGCAGTGTCTCCACAGGGGGTACTGAAGCTTTCTTT. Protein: CASSVSTGGTEAFF.

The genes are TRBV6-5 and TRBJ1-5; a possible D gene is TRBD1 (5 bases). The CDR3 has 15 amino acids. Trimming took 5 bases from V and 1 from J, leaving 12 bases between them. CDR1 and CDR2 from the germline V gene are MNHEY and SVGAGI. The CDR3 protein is CASSVRQTSNQPQHF. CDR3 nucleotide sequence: TGTGCCAGCAGTGTCCGACAGACCAGCAATCAGCCCCAGCATTTT.

The CDR3, as DNA: TGTGCCAGCAGTAAACAGGGATTCACAGATACGCAGTATTTT. This sequence encodes CASSKQGFTDTQYF. The chain uses TRBV6-6 and TRBJ2-3, with a weak D call TRBD1 (6 bases). Germline loops: CDR1 MNHNY, CDR2 SVGAGI (reference sequence). V shed 5 bases and J shed 2 bases, with 11 bases lying between them. CDR3 length: 14 residues.

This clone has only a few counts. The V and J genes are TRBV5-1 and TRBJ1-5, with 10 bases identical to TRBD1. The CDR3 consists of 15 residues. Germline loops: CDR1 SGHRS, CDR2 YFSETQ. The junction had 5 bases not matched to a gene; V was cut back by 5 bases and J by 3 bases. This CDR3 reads CASSPGTGVNQPQHF. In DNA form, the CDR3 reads TGCGCCAGCAGTCCCGGGACAGGGGTCAATCAGCCCCAGCATTTT.

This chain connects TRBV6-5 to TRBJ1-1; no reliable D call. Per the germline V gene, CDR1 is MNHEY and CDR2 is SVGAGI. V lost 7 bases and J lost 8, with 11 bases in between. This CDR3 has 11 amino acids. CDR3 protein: CASIRVAEAFF. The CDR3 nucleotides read TGTGCCAGCATACGGGTAGCAGAAGCTTTCTTT.

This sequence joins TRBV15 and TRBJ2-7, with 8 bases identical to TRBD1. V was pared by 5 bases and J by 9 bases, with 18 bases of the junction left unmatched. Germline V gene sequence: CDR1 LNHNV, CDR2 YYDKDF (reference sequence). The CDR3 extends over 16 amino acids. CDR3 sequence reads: CATSRSLTGAMAAQYF. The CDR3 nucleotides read TGTGCCACCAGCCGATCTTTGACAGGGGCCATGGCCGCGCAGTACTTC.

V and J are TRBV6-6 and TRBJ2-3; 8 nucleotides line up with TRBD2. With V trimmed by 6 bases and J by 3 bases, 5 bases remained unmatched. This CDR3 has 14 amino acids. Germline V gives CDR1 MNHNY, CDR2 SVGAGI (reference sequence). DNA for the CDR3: TGTGCCAGCAGCCGGGGGGGCCAGACAGATACGCAGTATTTT. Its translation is CASSRGGQTDTQYF.

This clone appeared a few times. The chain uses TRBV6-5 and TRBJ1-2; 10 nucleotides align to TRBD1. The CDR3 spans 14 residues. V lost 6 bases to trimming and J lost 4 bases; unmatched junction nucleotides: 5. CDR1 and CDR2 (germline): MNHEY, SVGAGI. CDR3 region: CASRLDRGSYGYTF. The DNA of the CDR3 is TGTGCCAGCAGGCTGGACAGGGGGTCCTATGGCTACACCTTC.

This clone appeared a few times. The DNA of the CDR3 is TGCGCCAGCAGCCCGCACGGGGGGGCTGGTACCGGGGAGCTGTTTTTT. It specifies CASSPHGGAGTGELFF. The chain uses TRBV4-3 and TRBJ2-2; 8 bases match TRBD2. After removal of 4 bases from V and 5 bases from J, the junction contained 9 bases not matched to a gene. CDR1 is LGHNA and CDR2 is YSLEER in the germline V gene. The CDR3 has 16 amino acids.

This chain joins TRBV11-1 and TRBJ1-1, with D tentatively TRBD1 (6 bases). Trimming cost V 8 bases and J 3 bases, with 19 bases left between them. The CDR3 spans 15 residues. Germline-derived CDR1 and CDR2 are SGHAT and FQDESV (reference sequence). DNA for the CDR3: TGTGCCAGCTCCCTGGGGTCGGGGGCGCACACTGAAGCTTTCTTT. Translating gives CASSLGSGAHTEAFF.

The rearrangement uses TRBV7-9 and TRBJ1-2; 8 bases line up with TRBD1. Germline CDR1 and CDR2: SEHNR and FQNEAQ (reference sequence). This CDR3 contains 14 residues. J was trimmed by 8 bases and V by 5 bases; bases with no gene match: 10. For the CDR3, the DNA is TGTGCCAGCAGCCCCGAGGGACAGGCGGCCGGCTACACCTTC. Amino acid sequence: CASSPEGQAAGYTF.

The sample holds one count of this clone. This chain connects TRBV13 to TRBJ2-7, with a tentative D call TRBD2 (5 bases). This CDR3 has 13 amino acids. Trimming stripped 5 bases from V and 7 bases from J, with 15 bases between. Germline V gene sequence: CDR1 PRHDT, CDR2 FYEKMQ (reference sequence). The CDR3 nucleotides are TGTGCCAGCAGCGGCCGACTCCGCGGGGAGCAGTACTTC. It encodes CASSGRLRGEQYF.

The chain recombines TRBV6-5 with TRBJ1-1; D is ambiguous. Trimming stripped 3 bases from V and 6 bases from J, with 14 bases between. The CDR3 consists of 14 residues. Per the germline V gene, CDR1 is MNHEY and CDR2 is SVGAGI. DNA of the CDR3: TGTGCCAGCAGTTATTCCGTCTGGGGTCCTGAAGCTTTCTTT. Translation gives CASSYSVWGPEAFF.

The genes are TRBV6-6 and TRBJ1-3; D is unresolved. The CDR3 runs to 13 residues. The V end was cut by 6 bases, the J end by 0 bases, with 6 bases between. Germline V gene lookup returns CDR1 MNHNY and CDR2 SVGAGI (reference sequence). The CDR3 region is CASRDSSGNTIYF. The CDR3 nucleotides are TGTGCCAGCAGGGATAGCTCTGGAAACACCATATATTTT.

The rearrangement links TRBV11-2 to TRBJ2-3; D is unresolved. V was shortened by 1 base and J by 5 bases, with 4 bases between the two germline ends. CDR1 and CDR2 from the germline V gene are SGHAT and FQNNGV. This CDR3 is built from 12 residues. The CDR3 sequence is CASSLGRDTQYF. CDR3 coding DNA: TGTGCCAGCAGCTTAGGGCGAGATACGCAGTATTTT.

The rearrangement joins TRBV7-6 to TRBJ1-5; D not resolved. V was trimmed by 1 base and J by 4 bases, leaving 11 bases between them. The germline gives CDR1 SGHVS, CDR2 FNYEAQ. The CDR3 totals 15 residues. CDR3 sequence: CASSLGAQENQPQHF. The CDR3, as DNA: TGTGCCAGCAGCTTAGGGGCCCAGGAAAATCAGCCCCAGCATTTT.

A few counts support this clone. CDR3 amino acids: CASSHPSANQETQYF. CDR3 DNA sequence: TGTGCCAGCAGCCATCCCTCGGCAAACCAAGAGACCCAGTACTTC. J is TRBJ2-5 and V is TRBV13; no clear D gene. The germline CDR1 and CDR2 sequences are PRHDT and FYEKMQ (reference sequence). The CDR3 spans 15 residues. The ends were cut back, 5 bases at V and 0 bases at J, with 13 bases in the middle. The full variable domain, rest sourced from reference TRBV13 and TRBJ2-5, is AAGVIQSPRHLIKEKRETATLKCYPIPRHDTVYWYQQGPGQDPQFLISFYEKMQSDKGSIPDRFSAQQFSDYHSELNMSSLELGDSALYFCASSHPSANQETQYFGPGTRLLVL.

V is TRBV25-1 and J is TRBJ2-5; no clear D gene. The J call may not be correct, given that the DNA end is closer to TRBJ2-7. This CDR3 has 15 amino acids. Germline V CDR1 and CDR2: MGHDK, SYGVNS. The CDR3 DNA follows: TGTGCCAGCAGTGAATATCGGGTCACTACCTACGAGCAGTACTTC. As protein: CASSEYRVTTYEQYF.

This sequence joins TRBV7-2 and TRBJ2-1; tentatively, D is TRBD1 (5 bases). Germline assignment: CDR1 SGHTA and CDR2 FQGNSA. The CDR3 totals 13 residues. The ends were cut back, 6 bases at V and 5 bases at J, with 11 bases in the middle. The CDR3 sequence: CASSNGAHNEQFF. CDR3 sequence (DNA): TGTGCCAGCAGTAATGGGGCACACAATGAGCAGTTCTTC.

CDR3 sequence (DNA): TGCGCCAGCAGCAGAAAGCGGGAGGGCCGGGGCACAGATACGCAGTATTTT. Translating it yields CASSRKREGRGTDTQYF. The chain employs TRBV5-1 and TRBJ2-3, with TRBD2 matching over 10 bases. This CDR3 spans 17 amino acids. V dropped 4 bases and J dropped 1; count of bases not matched to a gene: 9. The germline V gene encodes CDR1 SGHRS and CDR2 YFSETQ.

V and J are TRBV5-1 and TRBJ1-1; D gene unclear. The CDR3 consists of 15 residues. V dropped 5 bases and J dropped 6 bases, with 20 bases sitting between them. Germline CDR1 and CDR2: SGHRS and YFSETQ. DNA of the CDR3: TGCGCCAGCAGACGAGGACCCGCTGAGGCAGCTGAAGCTTTCTTT. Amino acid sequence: CASRRGPAEAAEAFF.